The present TCR beta chain was sequenced within a study of T cell responses to AZD1222 COVID-19 vaccine. Comments on this clone: The target antigen is unknown.

Clones were sequenced by immunoSEQ multiplex PCR, and TCRdb holds only the in-frame ones, with some missing. Of around 78,000 clones in the sample, about nine tenths were seen once. The V end was cut by 5 bases, the J end by 0 bases, with 8 bases between. CDR3 length equals 15 residues. Germline CDR1 LNHDA, CDR2 SQIVND (reference sequence). Findings and caveats of the study: White British donors predominated, females outnumbered males, and clonal diversity was possibly underestimated.

The V call is TRBV19, the J call TRBJ2-6; no reliable D call. The TCR originated in an adult in good health. The sample consisted of peripheral blood, taken on day 0 of AZD1222 vaccination. CDR3 protein: CASSESSSGANVLTF. Here the CDR3 DNA reads TGTGCCAGTAGTGAGAGCAGCTCTGGGGCCAACGTCCTGACTTTC. The full variable domain, completed using reference TRBV19 and TRBJ2-6, is DGGITQSPKYLFRKEGQNVTLSCEQNLNHDAMYWYRQDPGQGLRLIYYSQIVNDFQKGDIAEGYSVSREKKESFPLTVTSAQKNPTAFYLCASSESSSGANVLTFGAGSRLTVL.